The TCR beta chain under discussion was sequenced for a study of cytomegalovirus exposure and HLA in healthy donors. Study results and caveats: A link between a missense DCLRE1C variant and TCR beta V- and J-gene trimming emerged from a later analysis. A later analysis linked some 17,000 TCR beta sequences to HLA alleles at 0.05 false discovery rate.

As for this clone: The antigen is undetermined.

This CDR3 spans 14 amino acids. Germline CDR1 MNHEY, CDR2 SVGAGI. V lost 6 bases and J 6 bases, leaving 15 bases between the germline ends. PCR used 60 Vbeta primers and 13 Jbeta primers. Produced via immunoSEQ multiplex PCR; TCRdb's table is partial and in-frame only. This sample's table has 100,000 or so clones. Material: PBMCs. The rearrangement uses TRBV6-5 and TRBJ1-3; the D gene is possibly TRBD1 (6 bases). This clonotype was sampled from a man between 50 and 59 years old in good health and CMV-seronegative. The DNA for the CDR3 is TGTGCCAGCAGCAACCGGGACACATTAAACACCATATATTTT. Its translation is CASSNRDTLNTIYF.